This T cell receptor (beta chain) appears in the sequencing data of a study of blood T cell repertoires in COVID-19. About the research overall: Some COVID-19 samples were acute and others convalescent; all came from the United States, Italy and Spain. PBMCs, B-cell-depleted T cells, or T cells provided the cDNA or gDNA that made up the material.

This clone was seen only a few times. V shed 0 bases and J shed 5 bases, with 17 bases lying between them. The germline V gene has CDR1 MGHRA and CDR2 YSYEKL. The CDR3 extends over 16 amino acids. Authors' data handling: Nucleated cell number was recorded as an estimate derived from reference gene primer amplification. Libraries were prepared by immunoSEQ multiplex PCR; TCRdb keeps only in-frame clonotypes and omits some of them. The DNA gave D and trimming, while V, J and clone size come from that table. There are 310,000 or so clones in the sample; roughly 90% occur only once, and approximately 9.4% lies in the top ten. Participants' reported clinical history set cohort assignment.

This rearrangement joins TRBV4-1 to TRBJ2-7; no reliable D call. The sequenced material came from PBMCs or T cells enriched from blood (not recorded which). The source is a woman aged 40 to 50 who had recovered from COVID-19. Here the CDR3 reads CASSQDTVALSDEQYF. The CDR3 DNA reads as TGCGCCAGCAGCCAAGATACCGTCGCACTTTCTGACGAGCAGTACTTC.